The 24 T cell receptor beta chains in this list originate from one sample, sequenced in a study of T cells in Graves' hyperthyroidism and ophthalmopathy. RNA transcripts served as the template for amplifying TCR beta CDR3 regions. With the HTBI primer set, the TCR CDR3 went through a first round of RT-PCR. One entry per CDR3 protein, called by TCRdb with MiXCR from the multiplex PCR reads. The table records a few hundred thousand distinct CDR3 sequences, around a sixth of them present only once. The sample consisted of blood. The receptors were gathered from a woman between 35 and 50 years old with Graves' ophthalmopathy.

This clonotype was detected ten times or more. V usage is TRBV19 and J usage is TRBJ2-7; 11 bases map to TRBD2. CDR3 length: 15 residues. With 5 bases clipped from V and 6 bases from J, the junction kept 9 bases outside the gene matches. CDR1 is LNHDA, CDR2 SQIVND, per germline (reference sequence). CDR3 sequence reads: CASSAKTSGNVEQYF. Here the CDR3 DNA reads TGTGCCAGTAGTGCTAAGACTAGCGGGAATGTCGAGCAGTACTTC.

This clonotype was recorded many times. This chain joins TRBV28 and TRBJ2-7; 12 bases are shared with TRBD2. CDR1 and CDR2 from the germline V gene are MDHEN and SYDVKM. The length of the CDR3 is 15 residues. V lost 8 bases and J lost 4; bases outside the gene matches: 9. CDR3 DNA sequence: TGTGCCAGCCGGCTAGCGGGAGGGAGTCGGTACGAGCAGTACTTC. Translated: CASRLAGGSRYEQYF.

This CDR3 reads CASSQTGLGSYEQYF. CDR3 nucleotide sequence: TGTGCCAGCAGCCAAACAGGCTTAGGCTCCTACGAGCAGTACTTC. The rearrangement uses TRBV14 and TRBJ2-7; D possibly corresponds to TRBD1 (5 bases). Trimming removed 2 bases at V and 0 bases at J, with 11 bases between. This CDR3 spans 15 amino acids. Germline CDR1 and CDR2: SGHDN and FVKESK.

This clonotype was seen a few times. This may stem from a read error, because a much larger clone lies one nucleotide away. The rearrangement uses TRBV10-3 and TRBJ1-1; D is possibly TRBD1 (5 bases). Germline V lookup: CDR1 ENHRY, CDR2 SYGVKD. The CDR3 has 15 residues. CDR3: CVISESRGSDTEAFF. The CDR3 DNA follows: TGTGTCATCAGTGAGAGTAGGGGATCAGACACTGAAGCTTTCTTT.

This clonotype was counted many times. The V gene is TRBV6-2 or TRBV6-3, the J gene TRBJ2-7; TRBD2 agrees at 7 bases. The junction had 5 bases not matched to a gene; V was cut back by 2 bases and J by 4 bases. The CDR3 has 14 residues. CDR1 MNHEY and CDR2 SVGEGT come from the germline V gene. The CDR3, as DNA: TGTGCCAGCAGTTACGAGACTAGCTTGTACGAGCAGTACTTC. It encodes CASSYETSLYEQYF.

In its sample, this clonotype was seen many times. The chain couples TRBV5-1 to TRBJ1-3; 7 positions match TRBD1. The CDR3 runs to 16 residues. Germline loops: CDR1 SGHRS, CDR2 YFSETQ. With V trimmed by 0 bases and J by 3 bases, 6 bases remained unmatched. CDR3 amino acids: CASSLVGQSFGNTIYF. CDR3 nucleotide sequence: TGCGCCAGCAGCTTGGTGGGACAGAGCTTTGGAAACACCATATATTTT.

This clonotype has at least ten counts. This chain uses TRBV6-5 with TRBJ2-7; D is undetermined. Germline V CDR1 and CDR2: MNHEY, SVGAGI. V lost 0 bases and J lost 5, with 8 bases in between. The CDR3 length is 13 residues. The CDR3 DNA reads as TGTGCCAGCAGTTACTCGATTTCCCACGAGCAGTACTTC. Translated: CASSYSISHEQYF.

In its sample, this clonotype was seen many times. The rearrangement uses TRBV11-2 and TRBJ2-1; TRBD2 matches 13 bases. The CDR3 extends over 16 amino acids. The germline CDR1 and CDR2 sequences are SGHAT and FQNNGV. V lost 1 base, J lost 8 bases, and 5 bases stayed unmatched. The CDR3 nucleotides are TGTGCCAGCAGCTTAGGGACTAGCGGGAGTGGGGATGAGCAGTTCTTC. It specifies CASSLGTSGSGDEQFF.

This clonotype has ten or more counts. V and J are TRBV19 and TRBJ2-6; unclear D gene. The CDR3 extends over 15 amino acids. Germline V CDR1 and CDR2: LNHDA, SQIVND (reference sequence). The germline V and J ends were trimmed by 1 base and 0 bases, with 4 bases remaining between them. As DNA, the CDR3 is TGTGCCAGTAGTATAGTAGTCTCTGGGGCCAACGTCCTGACTTTC. The encoded protein is CASSIVVSGANVLTF.

In its sample, this clonotype was seen many times. This chain uses TRBV30 with TRBJ1-1, with D possibly TRBD1 on 5 matching bases. V shed 2 bases and J shed 0 bases, with 10 bases lying between them. Germline V gene sequence: CDR1 GTSNPN, CDR2 SVGIG (reference sequence). This CDR3 contains 14 residues. The CDR3 DNA reads TGTGCCTGGAGTCGTGACAGCCTGAACACTGAAGCTTTCTTT. Translation gives CAWSRDSLNTEAFF.

There are many counts of this clonotype. The J gene is TRBJ1-1, the V gene TRBV19; the D is unclear. The CDR3 has 13 amino acids. Germline lookup yields CDR1 LNHDA and CDR2 SQIVND (reference sequence). Between the trimmed V and J ends, which lost 4 bases and 5 bases, there was a span of 11 bases. This chain's CDR3 is CASSTTEGTEAFF. The CDR3 DNA is TGTGCCAGTAGTACAACGGAAGGGACTGAAGCTTTCTTT.

This clonotype appeared many times. The chain uses TRBV6-5 and TRBJ1-1; D uncertain. The CDR3 is 13 amino acids. Germline lookup yields CDR1 MNHEY and CDR2 SVGAGI. V lost 2 bases and J 2 bases, leaving 6 bases between the germline ends. CDR3 sequence reads: CASSYGSNTEAFF. Written as DNA, the CDR3 is TGTGCCAGCAGTTACGGGAGTAACACTGAAGCTTTCTTT.

The J gene is TRBJ2-4, the V gene TRBV11-2; 9 nucleotides align to TRBD2. CDR1 is SGHAT, CDR2 FQNNGV, per germline. V lost 2 bases and J lost 0; bases outside the gene matches: 2. The CDR3 loop spans 16 amino acids. The DNA for the CDR3 is TGTGCCAGCAGCTTAAAAGCGGGAGGAGCCAAAAACATTCAGTACTTC. Amino acid sequence: CASSLKAGGAKNIQYF.

This clonotype was found many times. This rearrangement joins TRBV12-3 or TRBV12-4 to TRBJ2-7; tentatively, D is TRBD1 (6 bases). This CDR3 is 15 amino acids long. V gave up 3 bases and J gave up 0 bases, with 12 bases separating them. CDR3: CASSFSGASSYEQYF. The CDR3 coding sequence is TGTGCCAGCAGTTTTTCAGGGGCTAGCTCCTACGAGCAGTACTTC.

This chain links TRBV18 with TRBJ1-2, with 7 bases that match TRBD1. The CDR3 consists of 14 residues. J gave up 5 bases and V 6 bases, and 9 bases lay outside the gene matches. Germline CDR1 and CDR2: KGHSH and LQKENI. The CDR3 DNA reads TGTGCCAGCTCGACCGGGACAGACTTATATGGCTACACCTTC. Its protein is CASSTGTDLYGYTF.

This clonotype was counted ten times or more. The rearrangement uses TRBV6-2 or TRBV6-3 and TRBJ2-7; tentative D call: TRBD1 (6 bases). This CDR3 has 13 residues. V dropped 8 bases and J dropped 1 base, with 12 bases sitting between them. CDR1 and CDR2 from the germline V gene are MNHEY and SVGEGT. The CDR3 region has the DNA TGTGCCAGCTCCTGGGGGCAGTCCTACGAGCAGTACTTC. Protein product: CASSWGQSYEQYF.

This clonotype was seen at least ten times. This sequence joins TRBV29-1 and TRBJ2-5; the match to TRBD1 covers 9 bases. The CDR3 consists of 14 residues. Germline CDR1 is SQVTM and CDR2 is ANQGSEA. J lost 1 base, V lost 3 bases, and 3 bases had no gene match. This CDR3 reads CSVDGTGFQETQYF. CDR3 DNA sequence: TGCAGCGTTGACGGGACAGGGTTCCAAGAGACCCAGTACTTC.

This clonotype was seen a few times. The J gene is TRBJ2-6, the V gene TRBV11-1; D not resolved. The CDR3 loop spans 17 amino acids. CDR1 and CDR2 from the germline V gene are SGHAT and FQDESV (reference sequence). The ends were cut back, 0 bases at V and 0 bases at J, with 9 bases in the middle. This CDR3 is CASSLAGSYSGANVLTF. CDR3 in DNA: TGTGCCAGCAGCTTAGCGGGAAGTTACTCTGGGGCCAACGTCCTGACTTTC. Full variable domain (outside the CDR3, taken from reference TRBV11-1 and TRBJ2-6): EAEVAQSPRYKITEKSQAVAFWCDPISGHATLYWYRQILGQGPELLVQFQDESVVDDSQLPKDRFSAERLKGVDSTLKIQPAELGDSAMYLCASSLAGSYSGANVLTFGAGSRLTVL.

This clonotype was observed many times. The chain has TRBV11-2 and TRBJ2-7, with TRBD1 matching over 8 bases. V was pared by 2 bases and J by 6 bases, with 12 bases of the junction left unmatched. The germline V gene encodes CDR1 SGHAT and CDR2 FQNNGV. CDR3 length equals 16 residues. The chain's CDR3 is CASSLKRQGSLSEQYF. The CDR3 bases are TGTGCCAGCAGCTTAAAGCGACAGGGGTCCCTTAGCGAGCAGTACTTC.

In its sample, this clonotype was seen many times. This chain joins TRBV6-1 and TRBJ1-2; D is uncertain. Trimming took off 2 bases at V and 3 bases at J, with 7 bases between the two ends. CDR1 is MNHNS and CDR2 is SASEGT in the germline V gene. This CDR3 has 13 amino acids. This CDR3 reads CASSERGHYGYTF. The CDR3 DNA reads TGTGCCAGCAGTGAACGAGGGCACTATGGCTACACCTTC.

This clonotype was counted at least ten times. The rearrangement joins TRBV20-1 to TRBJ1-1; D is undetermined. The CDR3 is made up of 13 amino acids. V was clipped by 3 bases and J by 11 bases, with 19 bases between them. CDR1 and CDR2 (germline): DFQATT, SNEGSKA (reference sequence). DNA for the CDR3: TGCAGTGCTAGGCCGGACGGGCCCACGGGGGCTTTCTTT. Its translation is CSARPDGPTGAFF.

This clonotype was observed many times. This rearrangement joins TRBV20-1 to TRBJ2-7, with 7 bases fitting TRBD2. This CDR3 comprises 16 residues. Germline values: CDR1 DFQATT, CDR2 SNEGSKA (reference sequence). Unmatched junction bases numbered 9, after V lost 0 bases and J lost 1 base. The CDR3 sequence: CSARDPSWGGSYEQYF. CDR3 sequence (DNA): TGCAGTGCTAGAGATCCGTCTTGGGGGGGGTCCTACGAGCAGTACTTC.

This clonotype came up many times. The chain has TRBV5-1 and TRBJ2-7; 10 nucleotides agree with TRBD1. V dropped 4 bases and J dropped 3; count of bases not matched to a gene: 4. Per germline, CDR1 SGHRS and CDR2 YFSETQ. The CDR3 has 14 residues. CDR3: CASSQGQGNYEQYF. Written as DNA, the CDR3 is TGCGCCAGCAGCCAGGGACAGGGGAACTACGAGCAGTACTTC. Filled out from reference TRBV5-1 and TRBJ2-7, the complete variable domain reads KAGVTQTPRYLIKTRGQQVTLSCSPISGHRSVSWYQQTPGQGLQFLFEYFSETQRNKGNFPGRFSGRQFSNSRSEMNVSTLELGDSALYLCASSQGQGNYEQYFGPGTRLTVT.

The V call is TRBV6-1, the J call TRBJ1-4, with 9 bases lining up with TRBD1. CDR1 and CDR2 (germline): MNHNS, SASEGT. The CDR3 has 14 residues. V lost 6 bases, J lost 7 bases, and 6 bases stayed unmatched. The CDR3 DNA reads as TGTGCCAGCAGGGAGACAGGGGGGGCTGAAAAACTGTTTTTT. This translates into CASRETGGAEKLFF.